This passage covers 8 T cell receptor beta chains from one sample sequenced in a study of human T cells and chemical hapten exposure. MiXCR was run by TCRdb on the RACE reads, yielding one entry per CDR3 protein. The repertoire holds about 400,000 distinct CDR3 sequences, with just under 6.5% as singletons. The time point is: patch test 2, 6 weeks after DPC sensitization. Treatment given: therapeutic diphenylcyclopropenone sensitization with weekly scalp DPC. The source was whole blood, collected in connection with sensitization to the hapten diphenylcyclopropenone (DPC). The origin of the receptors is a woman under 30 with alopecia areata. Some clones in this sample may be carry-over from other donors' samples.

This clonotype has at least ten counts. The chain links TRBV10-3 to TRBJ2-1; perhaps TRBD2 as D (5 bases). Germline lookup yields CDR1 ENHRY and CDR2 SYGVKD. V lost 6 bases to trimming and J lost 3 bases, with 12 bases between them. This CDR3 has 14 amino acids. The CDR3 protein is CAIRTGSDYNEQFF. The CDR3, as DNA: TGTGCCATCAGAACGGGGTCTGACTACAATGAGCAGTTCTTC.

The sample holds many counts of this clonotype. The genes are TRBV27 and TRBJ2-3, with 9 bases aligning to TRBD2. Germline assignment: CDR1 MNHEY and CDR2 SMNVEV (reference sequence). The CDR3 spans 16 residues. Trimming at V came to 3 bases and at J to 4 bases, leaving 8 bases not matched to a gene. CDR3 DNA: TGTGCCAGCAGTTTTAGCGGGGGCCCGTTACCAGATACGCAGTATTTT. Its protein product is CASSFSGGPLPDTQYF.

This clonotype was counted between two and nine times. V and J are TRBV29-1 and TRBJ1-3; tentatively, D is TRBD1 (5 bases). This CDR3 region has 14 residues. V was clipped by 5 bases and J by 0 bases, with 11 bases between them. Germline assignment: CDR1 SQVTM and CDR2 ANQGSEA. CDR3 bases: TGCAGCGTTTACGACAGCAACTCTGGAAACACCATATATTTT. It specifies CSVYDSNSGNTIYF. Looking up the rest from reference TRBV29-1 and TRBJ1-3 gives the full variable domain: SAVISQKPSRDICQRGTSLTIQCQVDSQVTMMFWYRQQPGQSLTLIATANQGSEATYESGFVIDKFPISRPNLTFSTLTVSNMSPEDSSIYLCSVYDSNSGNTIYFGEGSWLTVV.

In its sample, this clonotype was seen a few times. This sequence joins TRBV29-1 and TRBJ1-1, with 11 bases matching TRBD1. The junction had 7 bases not matched to a gene; V was cut back by 5 bases and J by 5 bases. Germline assignment: CDR1 SQVTM and CDR2 ANQGSEA. This CDR3 contains 14 residues. The CDR3 here is CSVNNGDRGTEAFF. The CDR3 region has the DNA TGCAGCGTTAATAACGGGGACAGGGGGACTGAAGCTTTCTTT.

The chain has TRBV7-9 and TRBJ1-1, with TRBD1 identical over 8 bases. J gave up 6 bases and V 5 bases, and 14 bases lay outside the gene matches. The CDR3 runs 16 residues. Looked up from germline, CDR1 is SEHNR and CDR2 is FQNEAQ (reference sequence). The CDR3 reads CASSHIQGAARAEAFF. CDR3 in DNA: TGTGCCAGCAGCCATATCCAGGGGGCCGCGAGGGCTGAAGCTTTCTTT.

This clonotype was seen more than once but under ten times. V gene TRBV20-1 combines with J gene TRBJ1-5; D may be TRBD1 (5 bases). Looked up from germline, CDR1 is DFQATT and CDR2 is SNEGSKA (reference sequence). This CDR3 comprises 16 residues. Between the trimmed V and J ends, which lost 5 bases and 1 base, there was a span of 18 bases. CDR3: CSAWPSGEYSNQPQHF. In DNA form, the CDR3 reads TGCAGTGCTTGGCCCTCGGGGGAATACAGCAATCAGCCCCAGCATTTT.

This clonotype was observed a handful of times. The rearrangement links TRBV24-1 to TRBJ2-1, with D perhaps TRBD1 or TRBD2 (5 bases each). V was trimmed by 1 base and J by 7 bases, leaving 10 bases between them. The CDR3 contains 14 residues. CDR1 and CDR2 from the germline V gene are KGHDR and SFDVKD. CDR3 region: CATSDFGAGNEQFF. CDR3 bases: TGTGCCACCAGTGATTTCGGGGCAGGGAATGAGCAGTTCTTC.

The sample holds many counts of this clonotype. This chain joins TRBV12-3 or TRBV12-4 and TRBJ1-5; 8 bases match TRBD1. The CDR3 consists of 15 residues. J gave up 7 bases and V 6 bases, and 11 bases lay outside the gene matches. The CDR3 region has the DNA TGTGCCAGCAGCCCCGGACAGGGAGTGGGACAGCCCCAGCATTTT. This encodes CASSPGQGVGQPQHF.